These 26 T cell receptor beta chains were all obtained from the same sample, sequenced in a study of OX40 agonist ivuxolimab in advanced cancers. Repertoires were generated with immunoSEQ multiplex PCR, while TCRdb's copy carries only in-frame clones and drops some. The table has 100,000 to 150,000 clones, about nine tenths seen once. The sample consisted of CD4+ or CD8+ T cells sorted from blood, taken in a trial of the OX40 agonist ivuxolimab. Every receptor here comes from an adult with an advanced solid tumor such as melanoma, head and neck, liver or kidney cancer.

The chain couples TRBV7-6 to TRBJ1-1, with 11 nucleotides matching TRBD1. Germline CDR1 reads SGHVS; CDR2 reads FNYEAQ. J gave up 1 base and V 9 bases, and 10 bases lay outside the gene matches. The CDR3 length is 16 residues. CDR3 nucleotide sequence: TGTGCCAGTCTGCGTGGGACAGGGGGGTCGAACACTGAAGCTTTCTTT. Protein sequence: CASLRGTGGSNTEAFF.

The V and J genes are TRBV6-1 and TRBJ1-1; 8 nucleotides line up with TRBD1. J gave up 1 base and V 5 bases, and 6 bases lay outside the gene matches. Germline-derived CDR1 and CDR2 are MNHNS and SASEGT. This CDR3 contains 15 residues. CDR3 coding DNA: TGTGCCAGCAGTCCGCAGGGGGCCGGGAACACTGAAGCTTTCTTT. Encoded protein: CASSPQGAGNTEAFF.

V and J are TRBV10-2 and TRBJ1-5; 8 bases agree with TRBD1. The germline CDR1 and CDR2 sequences are WSHSY and SAAADI. V dropped 8 bases and J dropped 6; count of bases not matched to a gene: 6. This CDR3 region has 13 residues. The CDR3 DNA follows: TGCGCCAGCGGGCAGGGGGCGGCTCAGCCCCAGCATTTT. The encoded protein is CASGQGAAQPQHF.

The rearrangement links TRBV6-5 to TRBJ2-5, with D tentatively TRBD2 (5 bases). Germline loops: CDR1 MNHEY, CDR2 SVGAGI. The V end lost 2 bases, the J end lost 3 bases, and 7 bases lay between the germline ends. The CDR3 is made up of 13 amino acids. The CDR3 DNA sequence: TGTGCCAGCAGTTACGTTAGCGAAGAGACCCAGTACTTC. It specifies CASSYVSEETQYF.

The chain has TRBV30 and TRBJ2-5; D possibly corresponds to TRBD1 (6 bases). The V end was cut by 4 bases, the J end by 4 bases, with 13 bases between. CDR3 length: 13 amino acids. CDR1 and CDR2 (germline): GTSNPN, SVGIG (reference sequence). Written as DNA, the CDR3 is TGTGCCTGGACCATCAGGGGCGGAGAGACCCAGTACTTC. It encodes CAWTIRGGETQYF.

The chain recombines TRBV12-5 with TRBJ2-1, with 10 bases aligning to TRBD1. Unmatched junction bases numbered 9, after V lost 5 bases and J lost 5 bases. The CDR3 covers 16 residues. Germline CDR1 is LGHNT and CDR2 is FRNRAP. CDR3 DNA: TGTGCTAGTGGTAGACAGGGGGCTGGGCTGAACAATGAGCAGTTCTTC. It translates to CASGRQGAGLNNEQFF.

The V call is TRBV2, the J call TRBJ2-1; a possible D gene is TRBD2 (5 bases). The V gene's germline CDR1 is SNHLY and CDR2 FYNNEI. The V gene lost 2 bases and the J gene lost 7 bases, with 15 bases spanning the gap. CDR3 length equals 15 residues. The DNA for the CDR3 is TGTGCCAGCAGTGAAAGCGGCCCTTTGGGGAATGAGCAGTTCTTC. Protein: CASSESGPLGNEQFF.

This clone appeared a single time. This chain uses TRBV18 with TRBJ2-5; TRBD1 matches 11 bases. From germline, CDR1 is KGHSH and CDR2 LQKENI. Unmatched junction bases numbered 8, after V lost 3 bases and J lost 5 bases. The CDR3 contains 16 residues. CDR3 in DNA: TGTGCCAGCTCACCGATTGGACAGGGGGCAGGCGAGACCCAGTACTTC. It codes for CASSPIGQGAGETQYF.

V is TRBV7-2 and J is TRBJ1-1; D perhaps matches TRBD1 (6 bases). From germline, CDR1 is SGHTA and CDR2 FQGNSA. The CDR3 sequence is 13 residues long. Trimming took off 5 bases at V and 1 base at J, with 8 bases between the two ends. CDR3 loop: CASSMGQNTEAFF. The CDR3 coding sequence is TGTGCCAGCAGCATGGGACAGAACACTGAAGCTTTCTTT.

The chain combines TRBV7-3 with TRBJ1-2; D may be TRBD1 (6 bases). CDR3 size: 18 residues. Trimming shortened V by 5 bases and J by 1 base, and 23 bases separated the two germline ends. The germline V gene has CDR1 SGHTA and CDR2 FQGTGA. The CDR3 coding sequence is TGTGCCAGCAGCCGAACCGCTCTAACCGACAGGAATAACTATGGCTACACCTTC. It specifies CASSRTALTDRNNYGYTF.

The table lists this clone with a count of one. The CDR3 region is CASSSLARPEAFF. The CDR3, as DNA: TGTGCCAGCAGTTCCCTTGCTCGGCCTGAAGCTTTCTTT. This chain connects TRBV28 to TRBJ1-1, with D uncertain. The CDR3 has 13 amino acids. In germline, CDR1 is MDHEN, CDR2 SYDVKM. With 4 bases removed from V and 6 bases from J, the gap between germline ends came to 12 bases.

This rearrangement joins TRBV5-1 to TRBJ2-7; TRBD1 aligns across 11 bases. Germline assignment: CDR1 SGHRS and CDR2 YFSETQ. This CDR3 has 15 residues. V shed 0 bases, J shed 3 bases, and the junction held 2 bases outside the gene matches. The CDR3 nucleotides read TGCGCCAGCAGCTTGGAAGGGACAGGGGGCTACGAGCAGTACTTC. This translates into CASSLEGTGGYEQYF.

The gene calls are TRBV9 and TRBJ2-3, with 7 positions matching TRBD1. Trimming cost V 0 bases and J 5 bases; bases outside gene matches: 6. The germline CDR1 and CDR2 sequences are SGDLS and YYNGEE. This CDR3 is 15 amino acids long. The CDR3 coding sequence is TGTGCCAGCAGCGTAGGCGACAGGGCGGGAGATACGCAGTATTTT. This gives the protein CASSVGDRAGDTQYF.

The chain combines TRBV6-1 with TRBJ1-1; D is undetermined. The germline CDR1 and CDR2 sequences are MNHNS and SASEGT. The CDR3 loop spans 11 amino acids. V lost 5 bases and J 7 bases, leaving 8 bases between the germline ends. The CDR3 bases are TGTGCCAGCAGTCAGAGGATTGAAGCTTTCTTT. Translating it yields CASSQRIEAFF.

The count of this clone is one. The V call is TRBV5-6, the J call TRBJ1-5, with 9 bases fitting TRBD1. Trimming cost V 1 base and J 6 bases; bases outside gene matches: 5. The CDR3 loop spans 15 amino acids. The germline V gene has CDR1 SGHDT and CDR2 YYEEEE. The CDR3 bases are TGTGCCAGCAGCTTGCGCACAGGGGGCTCTCAGCCCCAGCATTTT. Encoded protein: CASSLRTGGSQPQHF.

The chain is built from TRBV30 and TRBJ1-5; no clear D. This CDR3 region has 11 residues. The germline CDR1 and CDR2 sequences are GTSNPN and SVGIG (reference sequence). The V gene lost 6 bases and the J gene lost 11 bases, with 14 bases spanning the gap. CDR3 residues: CACQTGITQHF. The CDR3 bases are TGTGCCTGCCAAACCGGGATAACCCAGCATTTT. The variable domain in full, with the rest retrieved from reference TRBV30 and TRBJ1-5, is SQTIHQWPATLVQPVGSPLSLECTVEGTSNPNLYWYRQAAGRGLQLLFYSVGIGQISSEVPQNLSASRPQDRQFILSSKKLLLSDSGFYLCACQTGITQHFGDGTRLSIL.

The chain couples TRBV6-1 to TRBJ1-1; D is unresolved. The CDR3 is 13 residues long. Deletions cut 7 bases from V and 1 base from J, with 10 bases between. Germline-derived CDR1 and CDR2 are MNHNS and SASEGT. CDR3 in DNA: TGTGCCAGCACTACGGAGGGGAACACTGAAGCTTTCTTT. Encoded protein: CASTTEGNTEAFF.

The chain uses TRBV27 and TRBJ1-5; D is uncertain. V lost 4 bases and J 4 bases, leaving 17 bases between the germline ends. Looked up from germline, CDR1 is MNHEY and CDR2 is SMNVEV (reference sequence). The CDR3 length is 16 residues. DNA for the CDR3: TGTGCCAGCAGTTCCTTACAACAACAATCTAATCAGCCCCAGCATTTT. Amino acids: CASSSLQQQSNQPQHF.

V is TRBV6-5 and J is TRBJ2-7; 7 bases map to TRBD2. CDR3 length: 16 residues. Per germline, CDR1 MNHEY and CDR2 SVGAGI. V dropped 2 bases and J dropped 6; count of bases not matched to a gene: 13. CDR3 protein: CASSYLTSGTPSEQYF. CDR3 nucleotides: TGTGCCAGCAGTTACCTGACGAGCGGGACTCCCTCCGAGCAGTACTTC.

The chain joins TRBV14 to TRBJ2-1; D is unresolved. Germline V lookup: CDR1 SGHDN, CDR2 FVKESK. The CDR3 totals 13 residues. Trimming pared 1 base from V and 10 bases from J, leaving 11 bases between. The CDR3 is CASSQALTREQFF. The CDR3 DNA reads as TGTGCCAGCAGCCAAGCCCTCACTCGAGAGCAGTTCTTC.

This clone was seen a single time. The chain recombines TRBV7-2 with TRBJ2-7, with 11 bases fitting TRBD2. The CDR3 spans 17 residues. V dropped 1 base and J dropped 8; count of bases not matched to a gene: 13. Germline-derived CDR1 and CDR2 are SGHTA and FQGNSA. In nucleotides, the CDR3 is TGTGCCAGCAGCTTAGTCGGTAGCGGGAGGGCCGTCGTAAAGCAGTACTTC. Its protein is CASSLVGSGRAVVKQYF.

CDR3 sequence (DNA): TGCGCCAGCAGCTTGGAATCGAGGGTCTCAACCAGTGAGCAGTTCTTC. Protein: CASSLESRVSTSEQFF. This sequence joins TRBV5-1 and TRBJ2-1; the D gene is possibly TRBD2 (5 bases). The CDR3 contains 16 residues. The germline V gene encodes CDR1 SGHRS and CDR2 YFSETQ. V was trimmed by 0 bases and J by 9 bases, leaving 19 bases between them. Full variable domain (outside the CDR3, taken from reference TRBV5-1 and TRBJ2-1): KAGVTQTPRYLIKTRGQQVTLSCSPISGHRSVSWYQQTPGQGLQFLFEYFSETQRNKGNFPGRFSGRQFSNSRSEMNVSTLELGDSALYLCASSLESRVSTSEQFFGPGTRLTVL.

The V gene is TRBV2, the J gene TRBJ1-4; D is ambiguous. The V and J ends lost 7 bases and 0 bases respectively, with 9 bases between them. CDR1 is SNHLY and CDR2 is FYNNEI in the germline V gene. The CDR3 consists of 14 residues. CDR3 DNA: TGTGCCAGCACTGGGGATGCAACTAATGAAAAACTGTTTTTT. Encoded protein: CASTGDATNEKLFF.

The V call is TRBV6-6, the J call TRBJ2-7; 9 nucleotides align to TRBD2. The CDR3 is 13 amino acids. The V and J ends lost 6 bases and 3 bases, in that order; junction bases with no gene match: 3. Germline CDR1 and CDR2: MNHNY and SVGAGI (reference sequence). The CDR3, as DNA: TGTGCCAGCAGGACTAGCGGATACTACGAGCAGTACTTC. Protein: CASRTSGYYEQYF.

This clone appeared a single time. The rearrangement links TRBV5-1 to TRBJ2-2; a possible D gene is TRBD1 (5 bases). Trimming stripped 0 bases from V and 2 bases from J, with 11 bases between. Germline-derived CDR1 and CDR2 are SGHRS and YFSETQ. The CDR3 length is 16 residues. CDR3 in DNA: TGCGCCAGCAGCTTGGGACAGTTGGTCAACACCGGGGAGCTGTTTTTT. This gives the protein CASSLGQLVNTGELFF.

The chain links TRBV7-2 to TRBJ1-6; possibly TRBD1 for D (5 bases). The germline CDR1 and CDR2 sequences are SGHTA and FQGNSA. CDR3 length: 15 residues. Trimming removed 2 bases at V and 8 bases at J, with 13 bases between. Written as DNA, the CDR3 is TGTGCCAGCAGCTTAATTCAGGGTGTGTATTCACCCCTCCACTTT. Amino acids: CASSLIQGVYSPLHF.